A single T cell receptor beta chain is shown here with its context. Per germline, CDR1 SGHAT and CDR2 FQNNGV. The CDR3 covers 14 residues. J lost 4 bases, V lost 6 bases, and 7 bases had no gene match. With random hexamers, reverse transcription was performed on about 0.45 to 1 ug of RNA. The CDR3 of TCR beta was amplified by immunoSEQ multiplex PCR across 54 Vbeta and 13 Jbeta. TCRdb processed the immunoSEQ multiplex PCR reads anew with MiXCR; each CDR3 protein has one entry. This sample has around 270,000 distinct CDR3 sequences, with 75% to 85% found just once. The data stem from a study of CD8 T cells in Susac syndrome.

This TCR derives from a human donor with multiple sclerosis. Sequencing was carried out using CD8+ T cells from PBMCs. The rearrangement uses TRBV11-2 and TRBJ2-3; 7 positions match TRBD2. CDR3 residues: CASRRGMIPDTQYF. The CDR3 bases are TGTGCCAGCAGGCGGGGGATGATCCCAGATACGCAGTATTTT. Full variable domain (missing parts from reference TRBV11-2 and TRBJ2-3): EAGVAQSPRYKIIEKRQSVAFWCNPISGHATLYWYQQILGQGPKLLIQFQNNGVVDDSQLPKDRFSAERLKGVDSTLKIQPAKLEDSAVYLCASRRGMIPDTQYFGPGTRLTVL.